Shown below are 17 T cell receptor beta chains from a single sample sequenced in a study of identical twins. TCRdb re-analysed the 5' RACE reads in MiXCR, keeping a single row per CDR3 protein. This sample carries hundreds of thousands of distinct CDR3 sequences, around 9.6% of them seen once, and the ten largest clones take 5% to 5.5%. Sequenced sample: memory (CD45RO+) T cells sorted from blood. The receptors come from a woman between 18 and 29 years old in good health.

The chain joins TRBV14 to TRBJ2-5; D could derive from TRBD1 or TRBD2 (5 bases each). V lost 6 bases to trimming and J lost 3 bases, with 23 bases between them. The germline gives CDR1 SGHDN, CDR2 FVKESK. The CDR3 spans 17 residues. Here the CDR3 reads CASSRLKGLVGEETQYF. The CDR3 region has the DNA TGTGCCAGCAGTCGACTAAAGGGGCTAGTCGGCGAAGAGACCCAGTACTTC.

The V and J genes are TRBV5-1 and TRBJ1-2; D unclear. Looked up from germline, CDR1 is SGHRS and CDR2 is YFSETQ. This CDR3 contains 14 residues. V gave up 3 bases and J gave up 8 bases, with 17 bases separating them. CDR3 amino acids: CASSSTQDHPGYTF. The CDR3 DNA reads TGCGCCAGCAGCTCAACTCAGGATCACCCGGGCTACACCTTC.

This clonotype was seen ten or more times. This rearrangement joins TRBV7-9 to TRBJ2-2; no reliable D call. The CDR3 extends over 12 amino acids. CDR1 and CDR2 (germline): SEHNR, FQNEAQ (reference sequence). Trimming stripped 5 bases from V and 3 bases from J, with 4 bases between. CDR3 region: CASSPHTGELFF. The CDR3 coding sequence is TGTGCCAGCAGCCCACACACCGGGGAGCTGTTTTTT.

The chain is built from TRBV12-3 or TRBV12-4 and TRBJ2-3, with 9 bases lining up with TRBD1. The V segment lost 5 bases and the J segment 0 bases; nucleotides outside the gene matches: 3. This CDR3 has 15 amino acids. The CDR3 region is CASSPGQGSTDTQYF. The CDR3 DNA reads TGTGCCAGCAGTCCAGGACAGGGGAGCACAGATACGCAGTATTTT.

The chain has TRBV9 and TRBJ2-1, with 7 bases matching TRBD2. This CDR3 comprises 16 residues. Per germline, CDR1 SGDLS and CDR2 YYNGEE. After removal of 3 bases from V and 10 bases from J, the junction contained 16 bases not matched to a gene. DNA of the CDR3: TGTGCCAGCAGCGCTGGACTAGGGCGGACCCGGAAAGAGCAGTTCTTC. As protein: CASSAGLGRTRKEQFF.

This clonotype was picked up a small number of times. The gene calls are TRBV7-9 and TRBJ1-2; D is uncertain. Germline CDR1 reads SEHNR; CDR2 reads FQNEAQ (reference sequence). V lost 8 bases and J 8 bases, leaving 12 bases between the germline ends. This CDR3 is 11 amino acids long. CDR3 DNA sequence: TGTGCCAGCGCGCCGATTGGGGGCTACACCTTC. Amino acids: CASAPIGGYTF.

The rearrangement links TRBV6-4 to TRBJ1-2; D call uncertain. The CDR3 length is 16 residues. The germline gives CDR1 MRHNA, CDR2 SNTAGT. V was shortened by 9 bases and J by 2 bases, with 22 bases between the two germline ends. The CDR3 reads CASTTSILLQNYGYTF. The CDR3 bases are TGTGCCAGTACTACTAGTATCCTCCTGCAGAACTATGGCTACACCTTC.

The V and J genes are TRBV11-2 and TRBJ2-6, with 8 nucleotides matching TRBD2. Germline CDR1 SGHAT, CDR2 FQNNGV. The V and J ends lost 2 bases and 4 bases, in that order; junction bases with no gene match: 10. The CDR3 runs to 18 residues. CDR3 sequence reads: CASSLRVERGWGANVLTF. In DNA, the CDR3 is TGTGCCAGCAGCTTAAGGGTAGAGCGGGGGTGGGGGGCCAACGTCCTGACTTTC.

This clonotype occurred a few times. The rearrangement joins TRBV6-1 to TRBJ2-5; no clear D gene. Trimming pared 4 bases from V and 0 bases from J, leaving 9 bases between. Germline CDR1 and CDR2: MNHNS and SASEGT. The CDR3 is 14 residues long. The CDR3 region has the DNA TGTGCCAGCAGTGGACAAGCCTACCAAGAGACCCAGTACTTC. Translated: CASSGQAYQETQYF.

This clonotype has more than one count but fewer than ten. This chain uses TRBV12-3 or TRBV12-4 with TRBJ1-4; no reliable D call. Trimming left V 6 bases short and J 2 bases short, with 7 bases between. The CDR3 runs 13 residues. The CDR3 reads CASRGNTNEKLFF. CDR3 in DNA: TGTGCCAGCAGAGGGAATACTAATGAAAAACTGTTTTTT.

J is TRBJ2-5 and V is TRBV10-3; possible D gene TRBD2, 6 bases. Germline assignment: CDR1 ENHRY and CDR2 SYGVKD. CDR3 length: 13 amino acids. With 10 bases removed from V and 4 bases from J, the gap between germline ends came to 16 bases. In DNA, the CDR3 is TGTGCCACCCGAATCGGGGGAGGAGAGACCCAGTACTTC. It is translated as CATRIGGGETQYF.

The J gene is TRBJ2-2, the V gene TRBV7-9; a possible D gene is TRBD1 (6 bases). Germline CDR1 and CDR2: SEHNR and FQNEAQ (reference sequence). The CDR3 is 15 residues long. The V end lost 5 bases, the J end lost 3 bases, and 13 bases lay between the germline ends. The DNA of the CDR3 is TGTGCCAGCAGCCTCTCGGGACACCACACCGGGGAGCTGTTTTTT. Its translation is CASSLSGHHTGELFF.

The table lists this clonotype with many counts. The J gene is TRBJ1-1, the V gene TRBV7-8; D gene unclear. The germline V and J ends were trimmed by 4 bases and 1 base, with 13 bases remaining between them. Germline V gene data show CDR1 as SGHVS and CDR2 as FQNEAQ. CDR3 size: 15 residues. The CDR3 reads CASSSSGSPNTEAFF. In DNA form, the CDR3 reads TGTGCCAGCAGCTCCTCGGGGTCCCCGAACACTGAAGCTTTCTTT.

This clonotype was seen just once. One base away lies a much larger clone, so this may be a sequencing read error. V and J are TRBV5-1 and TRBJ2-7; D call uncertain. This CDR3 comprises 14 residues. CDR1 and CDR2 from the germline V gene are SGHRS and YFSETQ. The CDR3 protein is CASSQGVSSYKQYF. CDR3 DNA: TGCGCCAGCAGCCAAGGTGTGAGCTCCTACAAGCAGTACTTC.

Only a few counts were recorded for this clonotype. The CDR3 DNA reads TGTGCCAGCAGCCAATGGACAGGGGGCGGCTATGGCTACACCTTC. It yields the protein CASSQWTGGGYGYTF. The chain couples TRBV3-1 to TRBJ1-2; 11 bases line up with TRBD1. The CDR3 consists of 15 residues. Germline V gene data show CDR1 as LGHDT and CDR2 as YNNKEL (reference sequence). Trimming at V came to 2 bases and at J to 4 bases, leaving 3 bases not matched to a gene.

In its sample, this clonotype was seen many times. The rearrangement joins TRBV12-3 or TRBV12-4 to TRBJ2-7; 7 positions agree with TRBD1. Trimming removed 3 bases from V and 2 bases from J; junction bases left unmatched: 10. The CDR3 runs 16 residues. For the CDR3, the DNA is TGTGCCAGCAGTTTTTCAACGGACAGGAGAACCTACGAGCAGTACTTC. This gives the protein CASSFSTDRRTYEQYF.

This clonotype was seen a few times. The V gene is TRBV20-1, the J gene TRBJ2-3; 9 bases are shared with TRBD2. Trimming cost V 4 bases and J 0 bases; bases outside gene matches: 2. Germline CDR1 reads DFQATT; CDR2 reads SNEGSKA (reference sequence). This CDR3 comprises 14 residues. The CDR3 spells CSATSGTSTDTQYF. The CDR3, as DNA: TGCAGTGCTACTAGCGGGACTAGCACAGATACGCAGTATTTT.